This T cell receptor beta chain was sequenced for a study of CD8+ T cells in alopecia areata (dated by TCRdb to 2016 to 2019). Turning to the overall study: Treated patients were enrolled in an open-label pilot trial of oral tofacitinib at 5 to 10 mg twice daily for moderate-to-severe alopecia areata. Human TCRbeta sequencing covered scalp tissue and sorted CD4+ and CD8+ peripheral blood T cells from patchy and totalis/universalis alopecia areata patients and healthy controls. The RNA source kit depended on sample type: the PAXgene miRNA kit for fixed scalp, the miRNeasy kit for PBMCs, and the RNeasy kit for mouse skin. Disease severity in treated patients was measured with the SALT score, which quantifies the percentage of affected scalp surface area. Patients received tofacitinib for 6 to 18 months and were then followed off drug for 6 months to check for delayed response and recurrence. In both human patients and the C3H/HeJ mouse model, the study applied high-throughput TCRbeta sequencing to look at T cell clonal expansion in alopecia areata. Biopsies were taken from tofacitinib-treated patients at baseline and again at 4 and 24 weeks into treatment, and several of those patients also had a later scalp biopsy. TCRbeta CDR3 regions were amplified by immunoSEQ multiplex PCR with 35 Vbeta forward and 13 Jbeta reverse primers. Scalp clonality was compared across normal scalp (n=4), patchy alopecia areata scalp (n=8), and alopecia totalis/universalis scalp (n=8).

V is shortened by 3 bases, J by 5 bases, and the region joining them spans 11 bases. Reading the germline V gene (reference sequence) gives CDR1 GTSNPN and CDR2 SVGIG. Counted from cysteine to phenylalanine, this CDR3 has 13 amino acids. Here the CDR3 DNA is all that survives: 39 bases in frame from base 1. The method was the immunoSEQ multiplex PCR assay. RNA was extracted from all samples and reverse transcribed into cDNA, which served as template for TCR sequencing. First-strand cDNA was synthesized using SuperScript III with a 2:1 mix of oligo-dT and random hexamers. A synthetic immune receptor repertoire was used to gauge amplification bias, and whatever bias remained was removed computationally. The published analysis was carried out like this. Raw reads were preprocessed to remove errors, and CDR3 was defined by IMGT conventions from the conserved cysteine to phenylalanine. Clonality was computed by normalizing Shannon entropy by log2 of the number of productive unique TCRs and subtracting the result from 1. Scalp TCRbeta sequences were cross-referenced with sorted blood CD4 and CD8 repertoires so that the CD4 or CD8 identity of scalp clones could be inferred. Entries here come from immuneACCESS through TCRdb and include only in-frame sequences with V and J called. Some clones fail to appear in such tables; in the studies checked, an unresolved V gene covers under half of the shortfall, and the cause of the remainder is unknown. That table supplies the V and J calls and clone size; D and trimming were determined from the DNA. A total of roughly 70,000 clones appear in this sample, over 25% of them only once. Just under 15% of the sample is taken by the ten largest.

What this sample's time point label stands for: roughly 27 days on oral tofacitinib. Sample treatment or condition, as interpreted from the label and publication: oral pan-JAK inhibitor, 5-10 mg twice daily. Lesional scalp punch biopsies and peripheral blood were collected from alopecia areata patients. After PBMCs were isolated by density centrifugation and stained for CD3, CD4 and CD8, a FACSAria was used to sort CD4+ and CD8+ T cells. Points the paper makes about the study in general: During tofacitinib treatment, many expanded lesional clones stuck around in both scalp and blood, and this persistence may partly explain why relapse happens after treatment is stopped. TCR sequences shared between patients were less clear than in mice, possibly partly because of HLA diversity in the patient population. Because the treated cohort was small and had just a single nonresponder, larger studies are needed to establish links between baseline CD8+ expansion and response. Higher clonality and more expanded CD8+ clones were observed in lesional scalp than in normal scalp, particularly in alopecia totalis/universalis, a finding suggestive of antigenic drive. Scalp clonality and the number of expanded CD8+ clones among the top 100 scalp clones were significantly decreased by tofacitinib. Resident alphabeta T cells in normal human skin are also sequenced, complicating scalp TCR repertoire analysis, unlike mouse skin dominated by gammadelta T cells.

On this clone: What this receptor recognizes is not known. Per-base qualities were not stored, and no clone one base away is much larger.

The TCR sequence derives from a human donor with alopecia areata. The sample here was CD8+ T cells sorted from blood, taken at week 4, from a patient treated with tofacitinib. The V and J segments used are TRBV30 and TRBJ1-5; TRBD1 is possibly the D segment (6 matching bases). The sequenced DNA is TGTGCCTGGAGGGGGGCAGGCGATCAGCCCCAGCATTTT. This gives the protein CAWRGAGDQPQHF.